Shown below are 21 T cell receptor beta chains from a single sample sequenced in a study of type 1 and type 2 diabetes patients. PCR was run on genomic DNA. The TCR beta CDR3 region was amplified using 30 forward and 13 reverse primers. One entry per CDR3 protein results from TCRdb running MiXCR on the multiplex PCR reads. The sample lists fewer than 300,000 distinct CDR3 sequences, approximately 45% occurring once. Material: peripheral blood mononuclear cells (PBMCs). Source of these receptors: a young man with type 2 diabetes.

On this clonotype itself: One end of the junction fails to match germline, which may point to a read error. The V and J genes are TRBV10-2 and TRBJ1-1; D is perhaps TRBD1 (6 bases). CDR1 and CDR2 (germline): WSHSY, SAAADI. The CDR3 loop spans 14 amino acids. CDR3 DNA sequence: TGCGCCAGCAGTGAGTCGAATGGGGGCACTGGAGCTTTCTTT. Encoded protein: CASSESNGGTGAFF.

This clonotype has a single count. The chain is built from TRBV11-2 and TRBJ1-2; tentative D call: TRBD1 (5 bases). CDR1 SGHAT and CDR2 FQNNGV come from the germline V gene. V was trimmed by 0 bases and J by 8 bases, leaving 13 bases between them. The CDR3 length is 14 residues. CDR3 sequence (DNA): TGTGCCAGCAGCTTAGAGGGCAGGGCAGGAGGCTACACCTTC. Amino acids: CASSLEGRAGGYTF.

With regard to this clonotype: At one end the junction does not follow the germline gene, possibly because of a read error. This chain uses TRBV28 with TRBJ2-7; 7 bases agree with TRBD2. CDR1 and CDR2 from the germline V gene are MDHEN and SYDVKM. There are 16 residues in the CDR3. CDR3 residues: CANSSPRGGSRNEQYF. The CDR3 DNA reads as TGTGCCAACAGTTCCCCGAGGGGCGGGAGTCGAAACGAGCAGTACTTC.

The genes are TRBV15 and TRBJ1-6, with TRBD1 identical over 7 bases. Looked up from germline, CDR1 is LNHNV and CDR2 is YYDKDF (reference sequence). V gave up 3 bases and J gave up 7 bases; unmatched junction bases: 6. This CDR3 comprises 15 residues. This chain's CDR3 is CATSRRTGLNSPLHF. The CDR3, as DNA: TGTGCCACCAGCAGGAGGACAGGTTTAAATTCACCCCTCCACTTT.

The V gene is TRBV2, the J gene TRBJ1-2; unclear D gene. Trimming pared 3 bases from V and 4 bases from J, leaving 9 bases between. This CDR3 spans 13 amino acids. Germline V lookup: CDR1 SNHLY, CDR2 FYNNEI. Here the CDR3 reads CASSEGPSYGYTF. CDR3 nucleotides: TGTGCCAGCAGTGAGGGTCCTTCCTATGGCTACACCTTC.

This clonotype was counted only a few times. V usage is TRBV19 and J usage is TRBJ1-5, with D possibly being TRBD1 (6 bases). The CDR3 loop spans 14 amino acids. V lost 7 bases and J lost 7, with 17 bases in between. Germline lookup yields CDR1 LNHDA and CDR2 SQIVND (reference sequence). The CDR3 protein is CASTNRVAVQPQHF. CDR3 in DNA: TGTGCCAGTACCAACAGGGTAGCGGTGCAGCCCCAGCATTTT.

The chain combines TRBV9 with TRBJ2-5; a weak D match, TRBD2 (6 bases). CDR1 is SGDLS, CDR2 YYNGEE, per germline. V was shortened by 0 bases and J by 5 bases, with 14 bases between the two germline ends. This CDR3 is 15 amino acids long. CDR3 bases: TGTGCCAGCAGCGTAGGGAGGGCGGGCTCTGAGACCCAGTACTTC. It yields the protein CASSVGRAGSETQYF.

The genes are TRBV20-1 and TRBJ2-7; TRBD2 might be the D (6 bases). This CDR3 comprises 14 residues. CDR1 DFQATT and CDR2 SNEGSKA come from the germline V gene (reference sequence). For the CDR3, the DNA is TGCAGCACTCCGGAGACTAGGCCGTCAAGGGAGCAGTACTTC. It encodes CSTPETRPSREQYF.

As DNA, the CDR3 is TGTGCCAGCCGGACAGAGAACACCGGGGAGCTGTTTTTT. This translates into CASRTENTGELFF. The V call is TRBV25-1, the J call TRBJ2-2; the D gene is possibly TRBD1 (6 bases). Trimming removed 8 bases from V and 1 base from J, with 8 bases in between. The CDR3 runs 13 residues. Germline V lookup: CDR1 MGHDK, CDR2 SYGVNS. The whole variable domain, remainder taken from reference TRBV25-1 and TRBJ2-2, is EADIYQTPRYLVIGTGKKITLECSQTMGHDKMYWYQQDPGMELHLIHYSYGVNSTEKGDLSSESTVSRIRTEHFPLTLESARPSHTSQYLCASRTENTGELFFGEGSRLTVL.

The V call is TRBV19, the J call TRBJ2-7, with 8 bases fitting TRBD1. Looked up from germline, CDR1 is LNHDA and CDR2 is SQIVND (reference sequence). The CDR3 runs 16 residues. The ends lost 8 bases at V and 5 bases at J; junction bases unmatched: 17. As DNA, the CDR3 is TGTGCCAGTTTCCTTTCTGGACAGGGCTGGAGTGACGAGCAGTACTTC. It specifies CASFLSGQGWSDEQYF.

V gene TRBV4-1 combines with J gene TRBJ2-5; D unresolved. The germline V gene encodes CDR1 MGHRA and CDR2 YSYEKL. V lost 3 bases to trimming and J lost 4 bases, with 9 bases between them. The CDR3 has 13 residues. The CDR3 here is CASSQLIRETQYF. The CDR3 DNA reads TGCGCCAGCAGCCAGCTAATCCGAGAGACCCAGTACTTC.

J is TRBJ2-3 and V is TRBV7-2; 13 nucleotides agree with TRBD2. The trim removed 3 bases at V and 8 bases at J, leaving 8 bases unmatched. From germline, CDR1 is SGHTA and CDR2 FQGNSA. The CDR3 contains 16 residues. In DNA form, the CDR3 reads TGTGCCAGCAGCTTCGCGACTAGCGGGAGGTGGGGTACGCAGTATTTT. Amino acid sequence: CASSFATSGRWGTQYF.

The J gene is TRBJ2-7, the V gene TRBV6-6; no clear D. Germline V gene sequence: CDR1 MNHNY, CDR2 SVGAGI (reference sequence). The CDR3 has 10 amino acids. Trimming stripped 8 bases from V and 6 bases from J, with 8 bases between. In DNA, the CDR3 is TGTGCCAGCGGTGGACGCGAGCAGTACTTC. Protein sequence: CASGGREQYF.

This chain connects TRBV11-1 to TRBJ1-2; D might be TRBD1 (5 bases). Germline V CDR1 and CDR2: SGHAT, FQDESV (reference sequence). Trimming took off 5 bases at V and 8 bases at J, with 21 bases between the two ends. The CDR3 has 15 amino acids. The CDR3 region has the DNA TGTGCCAGCAGCACCGGACCGGGACGTGGTCGGGGCTACACCTTC. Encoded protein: CASSTGPGRGRGYTF.

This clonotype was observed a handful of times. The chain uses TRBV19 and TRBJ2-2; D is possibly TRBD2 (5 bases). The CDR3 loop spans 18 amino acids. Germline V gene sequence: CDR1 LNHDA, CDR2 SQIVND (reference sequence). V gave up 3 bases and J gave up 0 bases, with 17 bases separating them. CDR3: CASSMYLAGDTNTGELFF. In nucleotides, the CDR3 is TGTGCCAGTAGTATGTATCTAGCCGGCGATACGAACACCGGGGAGCTGTTTTTT.

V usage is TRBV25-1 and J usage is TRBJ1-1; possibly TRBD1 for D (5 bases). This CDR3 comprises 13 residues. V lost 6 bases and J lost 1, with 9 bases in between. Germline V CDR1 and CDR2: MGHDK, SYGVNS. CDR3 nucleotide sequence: TGTGCCAGCAGGGGACCTTCGAACACTGAAGCTTTCTTT. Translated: CASRGPSNTEAFF. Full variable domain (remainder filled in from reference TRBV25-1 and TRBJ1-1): EADIYQTPRYLVIGTGKKITLECSQTMGHDKMYWYQQDPGMELHLIHYSYGVNSTEKGDLSSESTVSRIRTEHFPLTLESARPSHTSQYLCASRGPSNTEAFFGQGTRLTVV.

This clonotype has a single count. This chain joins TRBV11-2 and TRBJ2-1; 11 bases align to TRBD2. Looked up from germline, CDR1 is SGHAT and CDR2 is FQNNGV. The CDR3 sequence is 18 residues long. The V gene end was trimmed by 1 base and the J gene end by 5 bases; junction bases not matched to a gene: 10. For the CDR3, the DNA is TGTGCCAGCAGCTTAGCGGGGGAGACTAGCGGGGAAGACAATGAGCAGTTCTTC. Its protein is CASSLAGETSGEDNEQFF.

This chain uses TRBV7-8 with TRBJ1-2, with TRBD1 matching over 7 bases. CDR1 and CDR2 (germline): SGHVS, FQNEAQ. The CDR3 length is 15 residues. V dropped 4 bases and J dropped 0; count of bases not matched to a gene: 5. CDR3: CASSSDRAPNYGYTF. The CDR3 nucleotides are TGTGCCAGCAGCTCAGACAGGGCCCCTAACTATGGCTACACCTTC. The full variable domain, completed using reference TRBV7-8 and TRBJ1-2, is GAGVSQSPRYKVAKRGQDVALRCDPISGHVSLFWYQQALGQGPEFLTYFQNEAQLDKSGLPSDRFFAERPEGSVSTLKIQRTQQEDSAVYLCASSSDRAPNYGYTFGSGTRLTVV.

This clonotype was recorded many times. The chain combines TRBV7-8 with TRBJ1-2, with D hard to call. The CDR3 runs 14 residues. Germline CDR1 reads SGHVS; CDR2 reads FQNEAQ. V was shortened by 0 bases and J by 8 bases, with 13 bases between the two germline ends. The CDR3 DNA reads TGTGCCAGCAGCTTAGCAGTGTTGCGGGAGGGCTACACCTTC. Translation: CASSLAVLREGYTF.

This CDR3 is CASSKTNGGGYTF. DNA of the CDR3: TGTGCCAGTAGTAAAACAAACGGAGGTGGCTACACCTTC. The chain has TRBV19 and TRBJ1-2, with unresolved D. Germline CDR1 and CDR2: LNHDA and SQIVND (reference sequence). Trimming removed 4 bases from V and 7 bases from J, with 13 bases in between. The CDR3 has 13 residues.

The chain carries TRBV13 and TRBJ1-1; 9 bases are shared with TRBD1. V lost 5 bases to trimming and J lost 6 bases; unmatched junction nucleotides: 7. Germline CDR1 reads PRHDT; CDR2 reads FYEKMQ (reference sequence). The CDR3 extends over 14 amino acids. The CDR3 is CASSTARQGAEAFF. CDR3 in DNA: TGTGCCAGCAGCACCGCCCGACAGGGGGCTGAAGCTTTCTTT.